This T cell receptor beta chain was sequenced during a study of T cell responses to AZD1222 COVID-19 vaccine. Remarks on this clone: The antigen is not known.

Repertoires were generated with immunoSEQ multiplex PCR, while TCRdb's copy carries only in-frame clones and drops some. The sample consists of about 140,000 clones, around four fifths of them appearing once. Study-level results: Regions 160-218 and 743-854 dominated among vaccine-associated CD4 TCRs spanning spike.

Sample: peripheral blood, taken on day 0 of AZD1222 vaccination. This clonotype was sampled from an adult in good health.

The CDR3 sequence is CASSTHLNYGYTF. CDR3 nucleotide sequence: TGTGCTAGTTCCACCCACCTTAACTATGGCTACACCTTC. The chain couples TRBV12-5 to TRBJ1-2; D is ambiguous. The ends were cut back, 8 bases at V and 1 base at J, with 11 bases in the middle. CDR1 and CDR2 (germline): LGHNT, FRNRAP. The CDR3 runs 13 residues.